The 8 T cell receptor beta chains below were found in one sample sequenced in a study of T cell changes during pregnancy in multiple sclerosis. Clones were sequenced by immunoSEQ multiplex PCR, and TCRdb holds only the in-frame ones, with some missing. The table shows about 98,000 clones, with about 90% occurring only once. Material: peripheral blood, obtained after pregnancy. The receptors were sampled from a female donor in good health, enrolled as a control in a pregnancy study.

This rearrangement joins TRBV19 to TRBJ2-3; a possible D gene is TRBD2 (6 bases). The ends were cut back, 11 bases at V and 2 bases at J, with 14 bases in the middle. Germline CDR1 is LNHDA and CDR2 is SQIVND (reference sequence). This CDR3 has 13 residues. Here the CDR3 DNA reads TGTGCCGCCCGGGACTTCTTCACAGATACGCAGTATTTT. The encoded protein is CAARDFFTDTQYF.

The rearrangement joins TRBV9 to TRBJ1-6; 9 bases are shared with TRBD1. The V gene end was trimmed by 3 bases and the J gene end by 9 bases; junction bases not matched to a gene: 7. In germline, CDR1 is SGDLS, CDR2 YYNGEE. CDR3 length: 15 residues. DNA for the CDR3: TGTGCCAGCAGCGCTCTCGGGGGACAGGGTTCACCCCTCCACTTT. This gives the protein CASSALGGQGSPLHF.

The rearrangement joins TRBV15 to TRBJ2-7, with a tentative D call TRBD2 (5 bases). The CDR3 is 13 amino acids. V lost 2 bases and J 6 bases, leaving 11 bases between the germline ends. Germline V lookup: CDR1 LNHNV, CDR2 YYDKDF (reference sequence). The CDR3 region is CATSRTRDREQYF. The CDR3 DNA reads as TGTGCCACCAGCAGAACACGGGATCGCGAGCAGTACTTC. Full variable domain (rest looked up from reference TRBV15 and TRBJ2-7): DAMVIQNPRYQVTQFGKPVTLSCSQTLNHNVMYWYQQKSSQAPKLLFHYYDKDFNNEADTPDNFQSRRPNTSFCFLDIRSPGLGDTAMYLCATSRTRDREQYFGPGTRLTVT.

The V gene is TRBV5-6, the J gene TRBJ2-1; unclear D gene. Looked up from germline, CDR1 is SGHDT and CDR2 is YYEEEE. This CDR3 is 12 amino acids long. The V end was cut by 1 base, the J end by 5 bases, with 4 bases between. The CDR3 reads CASSLFDNEQFF. Written as DNA, the CDR3 is TGTGCCAGCAGCTTGTTCGACAATGAGCAGTTCTTC. The full variable domain, completed using reference TRBV5-6 and TRBJ2-1, is DAGVTQSPTHLIKTRGQQVTLRCSPKSGHDTVSWYQQALGQGPQFIFQYYEEEERQRGNFPDRFSGHQFPNYSSELNVNALLLGDSALYLCASSLFDNEQFFGPGTRLTVL.

This sequence joins TRBV27 and TRBJ1-1; 7 bases match TRBD1. The CDR3 contains 12 residues. Germline values: CDR1 MNHEY, CDR2 SMNVEV (reference sequence). The V and J ends lost 3 bases and 8 bases, in that order; junction bases with no gene match: 3. This CDR3 is CASSFQGVEAFF. DNA for the CDR3: TGTGCCAGCAGTTTCCAGGGGGTAGAAGCTTTCTTT.

The rearrangement uses TRBV13 and TRBJ2-1; 14 bases fit TRBD2. The V and J ends lost 3 bases and 2 bases, in that order; junction bases with no gene match: 9. The CDR3 consists of 19 residues. CDR1 is PRHDT, CDR2 FYEKMQ, per germline (reference sequence). The CDR3 sequence: CASSFGFGLAGGPYNEQFF. In nucleotides, the CDR3 is TGTGCCAGCAGCTTTGGATTCGGACTAGCGGGGGGTCCCTACAATGAGCAGTTCTTC.

The chain joins TRBV7-2 to TRBJ2-2, with TRBD2 matching 7 bases. Germline CDR1 is SGHTA and CDR2 is FQGNSA. There are 16 residues in the CDR3. V was clipped by 2 bases and J by 3 bases; unmatched bases: 6. The CDR3 coding sequence is TGTGCCAGCAGCTTAAGCGGGGTAGTGTACACCGGGGAGCTGTTTTTT. Amino acid sequence: CASSLSGVVYTGELFF.

The V and J genes are TRBV5-1 and TRBJ2-7; 8 nucleotides line up with TRBD1. The length of the CDR3 is 14 residues. J gave up 7 bases and V 3 bases, and 9 bases lay outside the gene matches. CDR1 is SGHRS, CDR2 YFSETQ, per germline. Here the CDR3 reads CASSYGSGGEEQYF. The CDR3 DNA sequence: TGCGCCAGCAGCTACGGATCAGGGGGCGAGGAGCAGTACTTC. Supplemented by reference TRBV5-1 and TRBJ2-7, the full variable domain reads KAGVTQTPRYLIKTRGQQVTLSCSPISGHRSVSWYQQTPGQGLQFLFEYFSETQRNKGNFPGRFSGRQFSNSRSEMNVSTLELGDSALYLCASSYGSGGEEQYFGPGTRLTVT.